The following is a T cell receptor beta chain sequence with its context. The sample originates from a study of blood T cell repertoires in COVID-19. About the research overall: The samples span acute and convalescent COVID-19 from the United States, Italy and Spain. PBMCs, B-cell-depleted T cells, or T cells were the source of the cDNA or gDNA that made up the material.

The data were produced by immunoSEQ multiplex PCR, yet TCRdb's version contains in-frame clones alone and is incomplete. The table has about 480,000 clones, approximately 91% seen once. Germline V gene lookup returns CDR1 SGHNT and CDR2 YYREEE (reference sequence). The V end lost 4 bases, the J end lost 4 bases, and 11 bases lay between the germline ends. The CDR3 loop spans 13 amino acids. V usage is TRBV5-4 and J usage is TRBJ1-2; the D is unclear. This sequence originates from a woman between 50 and 59 years old with COVID-19, enrolled during active disease. Sequenced: peripheral blood. The CDR3 DNA follows: TGTGCCAGCAGCACCCTCCTAGGCTATGGCTACACCTTC. Translation: CASSTLLGYGYTF.